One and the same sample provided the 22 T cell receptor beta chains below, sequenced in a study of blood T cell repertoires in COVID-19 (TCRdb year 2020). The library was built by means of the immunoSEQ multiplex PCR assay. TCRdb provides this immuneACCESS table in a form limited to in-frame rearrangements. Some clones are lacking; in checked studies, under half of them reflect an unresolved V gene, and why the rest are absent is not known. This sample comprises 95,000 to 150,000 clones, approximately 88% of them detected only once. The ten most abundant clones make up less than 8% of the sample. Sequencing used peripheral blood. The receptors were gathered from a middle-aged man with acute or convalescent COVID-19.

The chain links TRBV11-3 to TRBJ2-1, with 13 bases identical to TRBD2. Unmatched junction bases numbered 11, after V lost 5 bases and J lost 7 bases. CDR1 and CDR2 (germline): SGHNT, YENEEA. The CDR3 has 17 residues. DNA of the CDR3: TGTGCCAGCAGCCTAGGACTAGCGGGAGAGGGGCTGAATGAGCAGTTCTTC. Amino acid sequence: CASSLGLAGEGLNEQFF.

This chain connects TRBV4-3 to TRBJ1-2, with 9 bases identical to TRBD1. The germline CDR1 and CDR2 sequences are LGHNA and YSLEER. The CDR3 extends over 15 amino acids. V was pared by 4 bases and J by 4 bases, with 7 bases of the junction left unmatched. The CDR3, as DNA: TGCGCCAGCAGCCCCTGGACAGGGGCCGGCTATGGCTACACCTTC. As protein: CASSPWTGAGYGYTF.

The CDR3 protein is CATSLIGVFGETQYF. The CDR3 DNA sequence: TGTGCCACCAGTTTGATAGGGGTTTTTGGAGAGACCCAGTACTTC. The chain uses TRBV24-1 and TRBJ2-5; D possibly corresponds to TRBD1 (5 bases). The germline V gene encodes CDR1 KGHDR and CDR2 SFDVKD. Between the trimmed V and J ends, which lost 6 bases and 4 bases, there was a span of 17 bases. The CDR3 length is 15 residues.

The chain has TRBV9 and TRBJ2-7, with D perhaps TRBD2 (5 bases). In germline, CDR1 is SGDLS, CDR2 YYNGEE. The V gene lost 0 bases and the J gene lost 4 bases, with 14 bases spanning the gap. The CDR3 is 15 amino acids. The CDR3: CASSVVGDAGYEQYF. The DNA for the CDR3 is TGTGCCAGCAGCGTAGTTGGGGATGCGGGTTACGAGCAGTACTTC. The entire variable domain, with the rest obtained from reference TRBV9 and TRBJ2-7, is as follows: DSGVTQTPKHLITATGQRVTLRCSPRSGDLSVYWYQQSLDQGLQFLIQYYNGEERAKGNILERFSAQQFPDLHSELNLSSLELGDSALYFCASSVVGDAGYEQYFGPGTRLTVT.

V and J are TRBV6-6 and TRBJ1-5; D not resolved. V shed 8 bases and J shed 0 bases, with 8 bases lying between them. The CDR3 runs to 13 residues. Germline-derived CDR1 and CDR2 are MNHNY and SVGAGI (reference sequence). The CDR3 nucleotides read TGTGCCAGCGGGCTATATAGCAATCAGCCCCAGCATTTT. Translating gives CASGLYSNQPQHF.

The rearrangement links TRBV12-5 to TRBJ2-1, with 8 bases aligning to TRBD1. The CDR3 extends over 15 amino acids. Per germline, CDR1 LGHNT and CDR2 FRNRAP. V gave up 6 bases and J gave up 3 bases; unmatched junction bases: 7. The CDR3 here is CASGSGQDHYNEQFF. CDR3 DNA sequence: TGTGCTAGTGGATCGGGACAGGACCACTACAATGAGCAGTTCTTC.

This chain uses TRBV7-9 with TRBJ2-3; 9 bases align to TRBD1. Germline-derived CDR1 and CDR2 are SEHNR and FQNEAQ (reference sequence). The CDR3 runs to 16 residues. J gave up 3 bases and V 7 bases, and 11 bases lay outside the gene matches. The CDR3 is CASIPLTGGRTDTQYF. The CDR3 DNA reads TGTGCCAGCATACCGTTGACAGGGGGACGTACAGATACGCAGTATTTT.

The CDR3 here is CASSPYSGRRGNEQFF. For the CDR3, the DNA is TGTGCCAGCAGTCCTTATAGCGGGAGGCGAGGCAATGAGCAGTTCTTC. V usage is TRBV6-4 and J usage is TRBJ2-1, with 10 bases lining up with TRBD2. This CDR3 contains 16 residues. V shed 5 bases and J 6 bases; nucleotides not matched to a gene: 10. Per the germline V gene, CDR1 is MRHNA and CDR2 is SNTAGT.

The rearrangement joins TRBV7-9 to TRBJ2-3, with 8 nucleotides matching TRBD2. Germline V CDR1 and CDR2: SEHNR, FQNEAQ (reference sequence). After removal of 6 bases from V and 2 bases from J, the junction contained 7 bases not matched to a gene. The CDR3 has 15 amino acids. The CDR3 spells CASRKETSDTDTQYF. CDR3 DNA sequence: TGTGCCAGCAGAAAAGAGACTAGCGACACAGATACGCAGTATTTT.

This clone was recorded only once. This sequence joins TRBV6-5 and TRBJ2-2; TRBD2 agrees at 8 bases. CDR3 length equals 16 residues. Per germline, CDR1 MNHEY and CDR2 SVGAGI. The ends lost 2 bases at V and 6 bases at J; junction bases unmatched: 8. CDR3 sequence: CASSYISGRGPGELFF. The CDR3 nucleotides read TGTGCCAGCAGTTACATCTCCGGGAGGGGTCCCGGGGAGCTGTTTTTT.

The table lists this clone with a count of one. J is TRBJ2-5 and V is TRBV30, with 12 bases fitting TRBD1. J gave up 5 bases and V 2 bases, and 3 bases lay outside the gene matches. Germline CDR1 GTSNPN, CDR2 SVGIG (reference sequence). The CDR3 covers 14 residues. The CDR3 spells CAWSTGTGGETQYF. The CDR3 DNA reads TGTGCCTGGAGTACCGGGACAGGGGGCGAGACCCAGTACTTC.

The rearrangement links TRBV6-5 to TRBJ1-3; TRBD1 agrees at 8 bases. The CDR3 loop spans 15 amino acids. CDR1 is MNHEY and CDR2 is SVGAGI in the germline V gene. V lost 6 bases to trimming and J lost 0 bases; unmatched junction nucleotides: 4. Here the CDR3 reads CASRRQGNSGNTIYF. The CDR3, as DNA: TGTGCCAGCAGACGACAGGGGAACTCTGGAAACACCATATATTTT.

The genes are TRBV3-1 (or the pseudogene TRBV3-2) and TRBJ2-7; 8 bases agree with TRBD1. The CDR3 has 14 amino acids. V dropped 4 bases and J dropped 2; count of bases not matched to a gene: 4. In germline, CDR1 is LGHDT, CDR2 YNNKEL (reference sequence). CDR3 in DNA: TGTGCCAGCAGCCGAGACAGGGGCGCCTACGAGCAGTACTTC. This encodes CASSRDRGAYEQYF.

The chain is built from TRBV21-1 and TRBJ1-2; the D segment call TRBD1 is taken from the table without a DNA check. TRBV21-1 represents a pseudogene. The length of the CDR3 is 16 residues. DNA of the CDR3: TGTGCCAGCAGCAAAGCAGGGACAGGGTTACGCTATGGCTACACCTTC. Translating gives CASSKAGTGLRYGYTF.

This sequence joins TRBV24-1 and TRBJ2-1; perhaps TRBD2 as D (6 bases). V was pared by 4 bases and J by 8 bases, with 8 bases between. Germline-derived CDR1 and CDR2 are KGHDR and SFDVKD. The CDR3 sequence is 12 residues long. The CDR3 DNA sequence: TGTGCCACCAGTGAACGGGAGTATGAGCAGTTCTTC. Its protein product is CATSEREYEQFF.

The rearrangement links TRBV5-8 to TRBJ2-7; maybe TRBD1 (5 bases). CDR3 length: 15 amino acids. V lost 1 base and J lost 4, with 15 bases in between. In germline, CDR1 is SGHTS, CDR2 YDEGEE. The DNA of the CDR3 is TGTGCCAGCAGCTTGACGCCCCAGGGAAAGTACGAGCAGTACTTC. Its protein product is CASSLTPQGKYEQYF.

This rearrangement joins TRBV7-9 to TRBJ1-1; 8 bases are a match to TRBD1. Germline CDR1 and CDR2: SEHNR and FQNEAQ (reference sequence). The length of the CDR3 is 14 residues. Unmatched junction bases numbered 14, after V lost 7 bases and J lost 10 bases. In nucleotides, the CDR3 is TGTGCCAGCACCAGGACAGGGCGTCTGGTTGGAGCTTTCTTT. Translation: CASTRTGRLVGAFF.

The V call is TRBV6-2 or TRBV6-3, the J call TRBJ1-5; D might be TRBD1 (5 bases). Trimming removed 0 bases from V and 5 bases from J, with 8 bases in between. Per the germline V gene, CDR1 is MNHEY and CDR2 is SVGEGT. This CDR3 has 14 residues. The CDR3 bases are TGTGCCAGCAGTTACTCGATCAGGGATCAGCCCCAGCATTTT. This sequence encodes CASSYSIRDQPQHF.

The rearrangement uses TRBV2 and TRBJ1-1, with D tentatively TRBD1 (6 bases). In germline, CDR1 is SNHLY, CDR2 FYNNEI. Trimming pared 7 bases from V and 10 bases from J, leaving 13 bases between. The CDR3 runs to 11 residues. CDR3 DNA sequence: TGTGCCAGCACTACAGGGTTGGGAGCTTTCTTT. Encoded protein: CASTTGLGAFF.

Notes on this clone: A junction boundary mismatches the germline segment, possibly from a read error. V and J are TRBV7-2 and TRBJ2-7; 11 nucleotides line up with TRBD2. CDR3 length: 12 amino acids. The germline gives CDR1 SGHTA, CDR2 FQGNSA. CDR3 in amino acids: CASSTTSGRVFF. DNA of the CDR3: TGTGCCAGCAGCACTACTAGCGGGAGAGTCTTCTTC.

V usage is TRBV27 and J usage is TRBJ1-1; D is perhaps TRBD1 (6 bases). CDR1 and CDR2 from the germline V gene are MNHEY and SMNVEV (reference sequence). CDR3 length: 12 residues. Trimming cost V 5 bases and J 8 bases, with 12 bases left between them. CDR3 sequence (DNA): TGTGCCAGCAGTGCACAGGGCCTAGAAGCTTTCTTT. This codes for CASSAQGLEAFF.

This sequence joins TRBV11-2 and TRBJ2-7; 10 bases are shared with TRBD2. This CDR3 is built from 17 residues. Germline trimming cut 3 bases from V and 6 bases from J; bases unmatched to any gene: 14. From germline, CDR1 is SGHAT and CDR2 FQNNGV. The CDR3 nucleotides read TGTGCCAGCAGCTTTAGAAGCCGGGCTAGCGGGAGTCGCGAGCAGTACTTC. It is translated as CASSFRSRASGSREQYF. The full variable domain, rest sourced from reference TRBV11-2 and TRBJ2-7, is EAGVAQSPRYKIIEKRQSVAFWCNPISGHATLYWYQQILGQGPKLLIQFQNNGVVDDSQLPKDRFSAERLKGVDSTLKIQPAKLEDSAVYLCASSFRSRASGSREQYFGPGTRLTVT.